Shown below are 10 T cell receptor beta chains from a single sample sequenced in a study of T cell responses to AZD1222 COVID-19 vaccine (dated by TCRdb to the early 2020s). This specimen's time point label, interpreted: about 28 days (+/-7) after the second vaccine dose. The method behind the library was the immunoSEQ multiplex PCR assay. As stored in TCRdb, this immuneACCESS dataset retains in-frame rearrangements with V and J assigned. A fraction of the clones does not appear; measured against another copy, unresolved V genes explain less than half of the discrepancy, and the remainder lacks a known reason. Across this sample there are 95,000 to 150,000 clones, with 84% seen only once. Jointly, the top ten make up approximately 26% of the sample. This specimen was peripheral blood, taken 28 days after the second AZD1222 dose. All receptors come from an adult who received the AZD1222 COVID-19 vaccine.

This chain links TRBV4-3 with TRBJ2-5; D not certain. CDR3 size: 16 residues. Germline V lookup: CDR1 LGHNA, CDR2 YSLEER. Trimming removed 2 bases at V and 6 bases at J, with 19 bases between. The CDR3 nucleotides read TGCGCCAGCAGCCAAACGACGGACCCCACCGGGCAGACCCAGTACTTC. Translated, it gives CASSQTTDPTGQTQYF.

The V and J genes are TRBV6-5 and TRBJ1-1; the D gene is possibly TRBD1 (6 bases). The germline CDR1 and CDR2 sequences are MNHEY and SVGAGI. This CDR3 comprises 12 residues. Between the trimmed V and J ends, which lost 9 bases and 1 base, there was a span of 9 bases. The CDR3 sequence is CASTRGNTEAFF. The CDR3 region has the DNA TGTGCCAGTACCAGGGGGAACACTGAAGCTTTCTTT.

This clone turned up a few times. J is TRBJ1-2 and V is TRBV7-3; 9 bases line up with TRBD1. V lost 5 bases to trimming and J lost 5 bases; unmatched junction nucleotides: 6. The CDR3 is 14 residues long. CDR1 and CDR2 (germline): SGHTA, FQGTGA. CDR3 DNA: TGTGCCAGCAGCCCGGGGACAGGGCGGTATGGCTACACCTTC. Translated: CASSPGTGRYGYTF.

The chain couples TRBV18 to TRBJ1-5, with D possibly TRBD1 on 5 matching bases. V was pared by 0 bases and J by 0 bases, with 9 bases between. The germline V gene has CDR1 KGHSH and CDR2 LQKENI. CDR3 length: 16 amino acids. The CDR3 protein is CASSPPPGTSNQPQHF. CDR3 bases: TGTGCCAGCTCACCACCGCCGGGGACTAGCAATCAGCCCCAGCATTTT.

The chain couples TRBV4-1 to TRBJ1-2; D perhaps matches TRBD1 (5 bases). The CDR3 is made up of 15 amino acids. Trimming took off 3 bases at V and 6 bases at J, with 17 bases between the two ends. The germline V gene has CDR1 MGHRA and CDR2 YSYEKL. The CDR3 is CASSHPQGLLNGYTF. In DNA form, the CDR3 reads TGCGCCAGCAGCCACCCGCAGGGCCTACTGAATGGCTACACCTTC.

This chain links TRBV14 with TRBJ1-2; D gene unclear. CDR1 is SGHDN and CDR2 is FVKESK in the germline V gene. The length of the CDR3 is 14 residues. V lost 1 base and J lost 6, with 12 bases in between. Here the CDR3 reads CASSQGIAWDGYTF. In DNA form, the CDR3 reads TGTGCCAGCAGCCAAGGAATAGCCTGGGATGGCTACACCTTC. Filled out from reference TRBV14 and TRBJ1-2, the complete variable domain reads EAGVTQFPSHSVIEKGQTVTLRCDPISGHDNLYWYRRVMGKEIKFLLHFVKESKQDESGMPNNRFLAERTGGTYSTLKVQPAELEDSGVYFCASSQGIAWDGYTFGSGTRLTVV.

This sequence joins TRBV27 and TRBJ1-5; D gene uncertain. Germline lookup yields CDR1 MNHEY and CDR2 SMNVEV (reference sequence). V was trimmed by 5 bases and J by 4 bases, leaving 6 bases between them. This CDR3 contains 12 residues. CDR3 residues: CASSTQNQPQHF. The DNA of the CDR3 is TGTGCCAGCAGTACCCAAAATCAGCCCCAGCATTTT.

CDR3 region: CASTLGPGQGAYNEQFF. CDR3 nucleotide sequence: TGTGCCAGCACCCTGGGGCCGGGACAGGGAGCCTACAATGAGCAGTTCTTC. The chain has TRBV28 and TRBJ2-1; 9 bases match TRBD1. The CDR3 consists of 17 residues. Germline trimming cut 7 bases from V and 2 bases from J; bases unmatched to any gene: 12. CDR1 MDHEN and CDR2 SYDVKM come from the germline V gene.

Here the CDR3 reads CASSLSLRGTVQGYTF. The CDR3 DNA sequence: TGTGCCAGCAGTTTATCTCTCCGCGGGACAGTACAGGGCTACACCTTC. J is TRBJ1-2 and V is TRBV27; 7 bases agree with TRBD1. The germline V gene has CDR1 MNHEY and CDR2 SMNVEV (reference sequence). V lost 0 bases to trimming and J lost 8 bases; unmatched junction nucleotides: 12. The CDR3 contains 16 residues.

The chain employs TRBV7-2 and TRBJ1-5; perhaps TRBD1 as D (6 bases). V dropped 4 bases and J dropped 4 bases, with 11 bases sitting between them. The germline gives CDR1 SGHTA, CDR2 FQGNSA. The CDR3 extends over 14 amino acids. The CDR3 nucleotides read TGTGCCAGCAGCTATTCACAGGGAAATCAGCCCCAGCATTTT. Translation gives CASSYSQGNQPQHF. Variable domain in full (rest from reference TRBV7-2 and TRBJ1-5): GAGVSQSPSNKVTEKGKDVELRCDPISGHTALYWYRQSLGQGLEFLIYFQGNSAPDKSGLPSDRFSAERTGGSVSTLTIQRTQQEDSAVYLCASSYSQGNQPQHFGDGTRLSIL.